Each of the 21 T cell receptor beta chains below was sequenced from the same sample in a study of CD8+ T cells in alopecia areata. Sequencing used cDNA as its template, made by extracting RNA and reverse transcribing it. The repertoire was sequenced with immunoSEQ multiplex PCR; TCRdb's copy has only in-frame clones and lacks some. The sample has roughly 170,000 clones, around 58% seen once. Sample treatment: oral pan-JAK inhibitor, 5-10 mg twice daily. The sample in question was CD8+ T cells sorted from blood, obtained at week 24, from a patient treated with tofacitinib. Receptors originate from a human donor with alopecia areata.

The chain is built from TRBV13 and TRBJ1-2; D is possibly TRBD1 (5 bases). The CDR3 consists of 13 residues. The germline gives CDR1 PRHDT, CDR2 FYEKMQ (reference sequence). The germline V and J ends were trimmed by 2 bases and 7 bases, with 11 bases remaining between them. The CDR3 sequence: CASSLLDRLGYTF. The CDR3 DNA reads TGTGCCAGCAGCTTACTCGACAGACTTGGCTACACCTTC. The full variable domain, in which reference TRBV13 and TRBJ1-2 provide the parts outside the CDR3, is AAGVIQSPRHLIKEKRETATLKCYPIPRHDTVYWYQQGPGQDPQFLISFYEKMQSDKGSIPDRFSAQQFSDYHSELNMSSLELGDSALYFCASSLLDRLGYTFGSGTRLTVV.

The V and J genes are TRBV27 and TRBJ2-3, with D unresolved. The CDR3 totals 10 residues. Trimming took 0 bases from V and 12 from J, leaving 4 bases between them. Germline V lookup: CDR1 MNHEY, CDR2 SMNVEV (reference sequence). The CDR3: CASSLSPQYF. As DNA, the CDR3 is TGTGCCAGCAGTTTATCCCCACAGTATTTT.

Only a few counts were recorded for this clone. The rearrangement links TRBV19 to TRBJ1-4, with D tentatively TRBD1 (6 bases). Germline lookup yields CDR1 LNHDA and CDR2 SQIVND (reference sequence). Trimming took off 6 bases at V and 4 bases at J, with 15 bases between the two ends. The CDR3 loop spans 15 amino acids. CDR3 sequence: CASRNGDTLNEKLFF. As DNA, the CDR3 is TGTGCCAGTAGAAATGGGGACACACTTAATGAAAAACTGTTTTTT.

As DNA, the CDR3 is TGTGCCAGCAGTGAATATCGGCAGGGCTACGAGCAGTACTTC. Translating it yields CASSEYRQGYEQYF. The gene calls are TRBV25-1 and TRBJ2-7; D is perhaps TRBD1 (5 bases). The CDR3 consists of 14 residues. The germline V gene encodes CDR1 MGHDK and CDR2 SYGVNS. The ends were cut back, 0 bases at V and 3 bases at J, with 9 bases in the middle.

The chain combines TRBV10-2 with TRBJ2-5; 9 bases are shared with TRBD2. CDR3 length equals 15 residues. V gave up 4 bases and J gave up 5 bases; unmatched junction bases: 8. CDR1 is WSHSY and CDR2 is SAAADI in the germline V gene. The CDR3 coding sequence is TGCGCCAGCAGTGGTAGGCGGGGGGGCCTGGAGACCCAGTACTTC. Translating gives CASSGRRGGLETQYF.

Remarks on this clone: Within the sample, other DNA sequences also encode this same CDR3. The gene calls are TRBV4-2 and TRBJ2-7; the match to TRBD2 covers 8 bases. V shed 3 bases, J shed 4 bases, and the junction held 8 bases outside the gene matches. The CDR3 has 15 amino acids. From germline, CDR1 is LGHNA and CDR2 YNFKEQ. CDR3 DNA sequence: TGTGCCAGCAGCCAGGCAACGGGGGGGCGGTACGAGCAGTACTTC. Encoded protein: CASSQATGGRYEQYF.

V gene TRBV27 combines with J gene TRBJ2-7, with TRBD1 as a possible D gene (6 bases). V lost 2 bases and J 4 bases, leaving 15 bases between the germline ends. Per the germline V gene, CDR1 is MNHEY and CDR2 is SMNVEV (reference sequence). This CDR3 comprises 15 residues. CDR3 amino acids: CASSLTGTGTYEQYF. In DNA, the CDR3 is TGTGCCAGCAGTTTAACTGGGACCGGGACATACGAGCAGTACTTC.

This chain links TRBV27 with TRBJ2-2; a weak D match, TRBD2 (7 bases). Germline CDR1 and CDR2: MNHEY and SMNVEV (reference sequence). The CDR3 runs to 16 residues. With 2 bases removed from V and 0 bases from J, the gap between germline ends came to 10 bases. The CDR3, as DNA: TGTGCCAGCAGTTTACGGGGGGCCCCGAACACCGGGGAGCTGTTTTTT. Translation: CASSLRGAPNTGELFF.

This chain joins TRBV7-9 and TRBJ2-2; D not resolved. The CDR3 contains 14 residues. Germline V gives CDR1 SEHNR, CDR2 FQNEAQ (reference sequence). With 7 bases removed from V and 5 bases from J, the gap between germline ends came to 14 bases. The CDR3 DNA is TGTGCCAGCACCCGAGGTGTCGGAACCGGGGAGCTGTTTTTT. Its protein product is CASTRGVGTGELFF.

V usage is TRBV7-9 and J usage is TRBJ2-2; D is perhaps TRBD1 (7 bases). Germline V CDR1 and CDR2: SEHNR, FQNEAQ (reference sequence). The CDR3 loop spans 16 amino acids. V lost 3 bases and J 1 base, leaving 12 bases between the germline ends. This CDR3 reads CASSLAGQLNTGELFF. The DNA of the CDR3 is TGTGCCAGCAGCTTGGCGGGACAGTTGAACACCGGGGAGCTGTTTTTT.

The chain uses TRBV30 and TRBJ2-3; 13 nucleotides line up with TRBD2. Germline V CDR1 and CDR2: GTSNPN, SVGIG (reference sequence). The CDR3 is 16 amino acids. With 3 bases clipped from V and 2 bases from J, the junction kept 5 bases outside the gene matches. The CDR3 is CAWSGTSGEYTDTQYF. DNA of the CDR3: TGTGCCTGGAGCGGGACTAGCGGGGAATACACAGATACGCAGTATTTT.

The gene calls are TRBV6-5 and TRBJ2-1; D possibly corresponds to TRBD1 (5 bases). From germline, CDR1 is MNHEY and CDR2 SVGAGI. Trimming cost V 2 bases and J 1 base, with 9 bases left between them. CDR3 size: 15 residues. The CDR3 region has the DNA TGTGCCAGCAGTTACGCGGCAGGGTCCTACAATGAGCAGTTCTTC. This encodes CASSYAAGSYNEQFF.

CDR3 coding DNA: TGTGCCTGGAGTACCACGGGACTCCACACTGAAGCTTTCTTT. Translation: CAWSTTGLHTEAFF. The genes are TRBV30 and TRBJ1-1, with D perhaps TRBD1 (5 bases). Germline V gene data show CDR1 as GTSNPN and CDR2 as SVGIG (reference sequence). The CDR3 contains 14 residues. V was shortened by 2 bases and J by 3 bases, with 13 bases between the two germline ends.

The chain has TRBV30 and TRBJ2-7, with TRBD1 matching 7 bases. With V trimmed by 4 bases and J by 5 bases, 5 bases remained unmatched. From germline, CDR1 is GTSNPN and CDR2 SVGIG (reference sequence). The CDR3 has 12 residues. CDR3 sequence reads: CAWKGAPHEQYF. CDR3 nucleotides: TGTGCCTGGAAGGGGGCTCCCCACGAGCAGTACTTC.

This clone has just a few counts. The gene calls are TRBV5-1 and TRBJ1-5; 10 bases map to TRBD1. The junction had 5 bases not matched to a gene; V was cut back by 5 bases and J by 3 bases. This CDR3 comprises 15 residues. Germline CDR1 and CDR2: SGHRS and YFSETQ. The CDR3 is CASSSGTGDNQPQHF. CDR3 nucleotide sequence: TGCGCCAGCAGTTCGGGGACAGGGGACAATCAGCCCCAGCATTTT.

The chain has TRBV2 and TRBJ1-5; perhaps TRBD1 as D (6 bases). Trimming pared 3 bases from V and 7 bases from J, leaving 13 bases between. CDR1 is SNHLY, CDR2 FYNNEI, per germline. This CDR3 is built from 14 residues. Here the CDR3 reads CASSDPRGGQPQHF. The CDR3 DNA is TGTGCCAGCAGTGACCCCAGGGGAGGGCAGCCCCAGCATTTT.

The V gene is TRBV25-1, the J gene TRBJ2-7; D not resolved. From germline, CDR1 is MGHDK and CDR2 SYGVNS. Trimming removed 5 bases at V and 5 bases at J, with 4 bases between. The CDR3 spans 10 residues. In DNA, the CDR3 is TGTGCCAGCAGTCTAAACGAGCAGTACTTC. Translation: CASSLNEQYF.

With regard to this clone: The same CDR3 can be traced to other DNA sequences in this sample. The chain recombines TRBV29-1 with TRBJ1-2; maybe TRBD1 (6 bases). V was cut by 7 bases and J by 2 bases, with 11 bases left in between. Germline V lookup: CDR1 SQVTM, CDR2 ANQGSEA. The CDR3 is made up of 12 amino acids. CDR3 amino acids: CSAQGSNYGYTF. Here the CDR3 DNA reads TGCAGCGCCCAGGGGAGCAACTATGGCTACACCTTC.

The chain employs TRBV9 and TRBJ1-1; D is ambiguous. CDR3 length: 12 amino acids. Germline V gene sequence: CDR1 SGDLS, CDR2 YYNGEE. V lost 3 bases and J 1 base, leaving 4 bases between the germline ends. In DNA, the CDR3 is TGTGCCAGCAGCGATTGGAACACTGAAGCTTTCTTT. Residues: CASSDWNTEAFF. Filled out from reference TRBV9 and TRBJ1-1, the complete variable domain reads DSGVTQTPKHLITATGQRVTLRCSPRSGDLSVYWYQQSLDQGLQFLIQYYNGEERAKGNILERFSAQQFPDLHSELNLSSLELGDSALYFCASSDWNTEAFFGQGTRLTVV.

The chain joins TRBV4-1 to TRBJ2-3; 8 bases match TRBD2. This CDR3 comprises 17 residues. After removal of 4 bases from V and 5 bases from J, the junction contained 14 bases not matched to a gene. The germline V gene has CDR1 MGHRA and CDR2 YSYEKL. CDR3 sequence reads: CASSPLPAGGRLDTQYF. The CDR3 nucleotides read TGCGCCAGCAGCCCCCTGCCGGCGGGGGGCCGGCTAGATACGCAGTATTTT.

This clone was seen only a few times. The rearrangement joins TRBV13 to TRBJ2-1, with D unclear. With 2 bases removed from V and 7 bases from J, the gap between germline ends came to 6 bases. Per the germline V gene, CDR1 is PRHDT and CDR2 is FYEKMQ (reference sequence). The CDR3 extends over 12 amino acids. The CDR3 DNA is TGTGCCAGCAGCTTAACTGAGAATGAGCAGTTCTTC. Residues: CASSLTENEQFF. Based on the CDR3 plus reference TRBV13 and TRBJ2-1, the full variable domain is AAGVIQSPRHLIKEKRETATLKCYPIPRHDTVYWYQQGPGQDPQFLISFYEKMQSDKGSIPDRFSAQQFSDYHSELNMSSLELGDSALYFCASSLTENEQFFGPGTRLTVL.